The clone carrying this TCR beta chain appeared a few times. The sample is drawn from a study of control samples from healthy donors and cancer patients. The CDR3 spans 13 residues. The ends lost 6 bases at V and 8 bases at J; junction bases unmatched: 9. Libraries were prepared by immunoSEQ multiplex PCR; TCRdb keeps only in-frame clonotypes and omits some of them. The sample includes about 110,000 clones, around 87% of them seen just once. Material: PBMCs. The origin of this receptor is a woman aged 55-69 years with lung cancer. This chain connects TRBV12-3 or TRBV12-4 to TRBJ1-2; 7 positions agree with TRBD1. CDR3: CASSRDRVHGYTF. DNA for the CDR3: TGTGCCAGCAGCCGTGACAGGGTTCACGGCTACACCTTC.